What follows are 12 T cell receptor beta chains derived from one specimen sequenced in a study of blood T cell repertoires in COVID-19. The repertoire was sequenced with immunoSEQ multiplex PCR; TCRdb's copy has only in-frame clones and lacks some. The sample has about 220,000 clones, about nine tenths seen once; the top ten hold more than 3.5%. Sequencing was done on a sample of PBMCs or T cells enriched from blood (not recorded which). The receptors here all came from a woman aged 40 to 50 with acute COVID-19.

The chain joins TRBV2 to TRBJ2-5, with 8 nucleotides matching TRBD1. CDR1 and CDR2 (germline): SNHLY, FYNNEI. J gave up 2 bases and V 8 bases, and 4 bases lay outside the gene matches. The CDR3 is made up of 13 amino acids. CDR3 region: CASSRDRQETQYF. The CDR3 DNA reads as TGTGCCAGCTCCCGGGACAGGCAAGAGACCCAGTACTTC.

J is TRBJ2-7 and V is TRBV12-3 or TRBV12-4; 8 bases agree with TRBD2. The CDR3 has 12 amino acids. J was trimmed by 9 bases and V by 8 bases; bases with no gene match: 9. For the CDR3, the DNA is TGTGCCAGCGGCCCGGGGGGGCTTCGGCAGTACTTC. Its translation: CASGPGGLRQYF.

CDR3: CASSQATPGNPTGELFF. CDR3 DNA sequence: TGTGCCAGCAGCCAAGCGACGCCAGGGAACCCCACCGGGGAGCTGTTTTTT. J is TRBJ2-2 and V is TRBV3-1 (or the pseudogene TRBV3-2); weak D call: TRBD1 (5 bases). Trimming pared 1 base from V and 4 bases from J, leaving 16 bases between. The CDR3 contains 17 residues. The germline V gene encodes CDR1 LGHDT and CDR2 YNNKEL (reference sequence).

This clone was seen more than once but under ten times. This rearrangement joins TRBV11-1 to TRBJ1-1; 8 bases match TRBD1. CDR3 length equals 14 residues. CDR1 SGHAT and CDR2 FQDESV come from the germline V gene (reference sequence). J lost 3 bases, V lost 2 bases, and 2 bases had no gene match. CDR3 sequence reads: CASSLRTGYTEAFF. CDR3 sequence (DNA): TGTGCCAGCAGCTTAAGGACAGGGTACACTGAAGCTTTCTTT.

The gene calls are TRBV5-1 and TRBJ1-2, with D possibly matching TRBD1 (6 bases). Germline V gene data show CDR1 as SGHRS and CDR2 as YFSETQ. V was pared by 0 bases and J by 5 bases, with 14 bases between. The CDR3 has 15 residues. The CDR3 DNA reads TGCGCCAGCAGCTTGGTTACGGGGACATCTTATGGCTACACCTTC. This codes for CASSLVTGTSYGYTF. Drawing the rest from reference TRBV5-1 and TRBJ1-2, the complete variable domain is KAGVTQTPRYLIKTRGQQVTLSCSPISGHRSVSWYQQTPGQGLQFLFEYFSETQRNKGNFPGRFSGRQFSNSRSEMNVSTLELGDSALYLCASSLVTGTSYGYTFGSGTRLTVV.

This clone was recorded many times. The rearrangement joins TRBV29-1 to TRBJ1-5, with 10 positions matching TRBD1. Germline CDR1 is SQVTM and CDR2 is ANQGSEA. The V and J ends lost 6 bases and 4 bases, in that order; junction bases with no gene match: 3. The CDR3 is 13 residues long. In DNA form, the CDR3 reads TGCAGCGTGGGGGACAGGGGAAATCAGCCCCAGCATTTT. Residues: CSVGDRGNQPQHF.

This clone showed up just once. The CDR3 spells CASSKTAGASGAHTDTQYF. The DNA of the CDR3 is TGCGCCAGCAGCAAAACCGCCGGAGCTAGCGGGGCCCACACAGATACGCAGTATTTT. The rearrangement uses TRBV4-1 and TRBJ2-3; TRBD2 agrees at 9 bases. Germline V CDR1 and CDR2: MGHRA, YSYEKL. Trimming cost V 5 bases and J 2 bases; bases outside gene matches: 17. This CDR3 region has 19 residues.

This chain links TRBV7-9 with TRBJ1-1; D is possibly TRBD1 (5 bases). This CDR3 comprises 14 residues. The V and J ends lost 5 bases and 3 bases respectively, with 13 bases between them. Germline values: CDR1 SEHNR, CDR2 FQNEAQ (reference sequence). DNA for the CDR3: TGTGCCAGCAGCCCCGGGGGGGACTACACTGAAGCTTTCTTT. Translating it yields CASSPGGDYTEAFF. Together with reference TRBV7-9 and TRBJ1-1, the CDR3 gives the full variable domain: DTGVSQNPRHKITKRGQNVTFRCDPISEHNRLYWYRQTLGQGPEFLTYFQNEAQLEKSRLLSDRFSAERPKGSFSTLEIQRTEQGDSAMYLCASSPGGDYTEAFFGQGTRLTVV.

This clone has a single count. The rearrangement links TRBV5-1 to TRBJ1-2, with D hard to call. This CDR3 region has 13 residues. Germline CDR1 and CDR2: SGHRS and YFSETQ. Trimming removed 5 bases at V and 2 bases at J, with 10 bases between. The CDR3 sequence: CASRNRTNYGYTF. The CDR3 nucleotides read TGCGCCAGCAGGAACAGAACCAACTATGGCTACACCTTC.

V is TRBV5-5 and J is TRBJ2-3; maybe TRBD1 (7 bases). This CDR3 has 16 residues. Germline V CDR1 and CDR2: SGHKS, YYEKEE (reference sequence). V was shortened by 4 bases and J by 2 bases, with 17 bases between the two germline ends. The CDR3 sequence: CASSPRGTELTDTQYF. The CDR3 DNA reads TGTGCCAGCAGCCCACGCGGGACAGAACTCACAGATACGCAGTATTTT.

V usage is TRBV10-3 and J usage is TRBJ2-7; 9 nucleotides line up with TRBD1. The CDR3 totals 13 residues. Germline CDR1 is ENHRY and CDR2 is SYGVKD. The trim removed 11 bases at V and 6 bases at J, leaving 11 bases unmatched. The CDR3 here is CARGTGTGSEQYV. CDR3 sequence (DNA): TGTGCCCGAGGGACCGGGACAGGGAGCGAGCAGTACGTC.

The genes are TRBV11-1 and TRBJ2-1; TRBD2 agrees at 7 bases. Germline lookup yields CDR1 SGHAT and CDR2 FQDESV (reference sequence). Losses at the gene ends were 5 bases for V and 6 bases for J; bases not matched to a gene: 7. The CDR3 loop spans 14 amino acids. The DNA for the CDR3 is TGTGCCAGCAGCAGGGGTTCGGGGGGCAATGAGCAGTTCTTC. Translation gives CASSRGSGGNEQFF.